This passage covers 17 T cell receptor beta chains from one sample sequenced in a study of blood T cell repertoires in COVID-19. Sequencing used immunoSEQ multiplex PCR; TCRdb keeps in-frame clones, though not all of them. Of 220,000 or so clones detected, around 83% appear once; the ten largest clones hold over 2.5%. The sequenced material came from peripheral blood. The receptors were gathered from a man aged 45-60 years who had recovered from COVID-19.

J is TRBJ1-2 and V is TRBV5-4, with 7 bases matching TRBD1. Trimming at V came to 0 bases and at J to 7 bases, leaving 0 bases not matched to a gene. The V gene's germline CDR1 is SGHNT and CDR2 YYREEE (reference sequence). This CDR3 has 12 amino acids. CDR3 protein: CASSLDRGGYTF. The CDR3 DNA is TGTGCCAGCAGCTTGGACAGGGGTGGCTACACCTTC.

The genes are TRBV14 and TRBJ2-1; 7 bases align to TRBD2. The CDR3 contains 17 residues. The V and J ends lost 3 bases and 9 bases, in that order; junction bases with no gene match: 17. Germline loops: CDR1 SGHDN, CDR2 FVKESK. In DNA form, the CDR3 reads TGTGCCAGCAGCCACCCGAGGGCCAGGCAGCGCGGGGGTGAGCAGTTCTTC. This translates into CASSHPRARQRGGEQFF.

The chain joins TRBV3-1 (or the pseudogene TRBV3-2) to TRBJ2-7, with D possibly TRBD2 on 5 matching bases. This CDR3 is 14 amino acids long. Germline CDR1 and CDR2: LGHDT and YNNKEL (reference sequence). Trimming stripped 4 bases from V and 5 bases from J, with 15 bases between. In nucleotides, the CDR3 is TGTGCCAGCAGCCCGGGGTTTAGCGCACACGAGCAGTACTTC. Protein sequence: CASSPGFSAHEQYF.

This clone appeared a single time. CDR3: CASSRDSLNTEAFF. DNA for the CDR3: TGTGCCAGCAGTAGGGACAGCTTGAACACTGAAGCTTTCTTT. The rearrangement joins TRBV16 to TRBJ1-1; TRBD1 aligns across 7 bases. V dropped 6 bases and J dropped 0; count of bases not matched to a gene: 4. Germline values: CDR1 KGHSY, CDR2 FQNENV. CDR3 size: 14 residues.

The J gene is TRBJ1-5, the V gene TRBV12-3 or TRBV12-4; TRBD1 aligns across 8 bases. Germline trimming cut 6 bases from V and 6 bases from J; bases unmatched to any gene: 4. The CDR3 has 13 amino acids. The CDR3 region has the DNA TGTGCCAGCAGGGAGACAGGGGTTCAGCCCCAGCATTTT. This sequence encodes CASRETGVQPQHF.

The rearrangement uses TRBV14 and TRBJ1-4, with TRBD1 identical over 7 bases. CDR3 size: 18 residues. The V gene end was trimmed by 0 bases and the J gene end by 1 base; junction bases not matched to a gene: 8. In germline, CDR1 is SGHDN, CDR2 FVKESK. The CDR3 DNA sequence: TGTGCCAGCAGCCAAGATAATAGACAGGGCCAAACTAATGAAAAACTGTTTTTT. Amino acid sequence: CASSQDNRQGQTNEKLFF.

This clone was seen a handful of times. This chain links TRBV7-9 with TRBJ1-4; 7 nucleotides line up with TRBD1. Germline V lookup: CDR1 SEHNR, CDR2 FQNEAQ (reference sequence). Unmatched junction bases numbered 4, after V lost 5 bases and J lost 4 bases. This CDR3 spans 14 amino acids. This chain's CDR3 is CASSPTGINEKLFF. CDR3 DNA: TGTGCCAGCAGCCCGACAGGGATTAATGAAAAACTGTTTTTT.

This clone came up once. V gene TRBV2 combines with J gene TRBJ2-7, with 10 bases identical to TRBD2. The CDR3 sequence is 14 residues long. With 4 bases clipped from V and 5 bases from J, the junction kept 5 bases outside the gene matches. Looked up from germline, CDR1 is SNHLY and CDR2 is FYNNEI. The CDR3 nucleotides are TGTGCCAGCAGTGGGCTAGCGGGAGATCACGAGCAGTACTTC. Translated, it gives CASSGLAGDHEQYF.

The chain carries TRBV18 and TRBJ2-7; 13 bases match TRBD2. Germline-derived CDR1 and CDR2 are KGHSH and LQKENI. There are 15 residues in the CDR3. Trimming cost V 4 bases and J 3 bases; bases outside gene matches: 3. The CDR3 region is CASSRGTSGNYEQYF. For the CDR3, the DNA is TGTGCCAGCTCACGGGGGACTAGCGGGAACTACGAGCAGTACTTC.

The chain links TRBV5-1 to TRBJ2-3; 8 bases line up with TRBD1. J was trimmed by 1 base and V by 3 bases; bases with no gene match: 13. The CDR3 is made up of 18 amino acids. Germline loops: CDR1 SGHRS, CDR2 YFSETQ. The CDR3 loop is CASSSFGGQGGGTDTQYF. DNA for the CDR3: TGCGCCAGCAGCTCATTCGGCGGACAGGGCGGAGGCACAGATACGCAGTATTTT.

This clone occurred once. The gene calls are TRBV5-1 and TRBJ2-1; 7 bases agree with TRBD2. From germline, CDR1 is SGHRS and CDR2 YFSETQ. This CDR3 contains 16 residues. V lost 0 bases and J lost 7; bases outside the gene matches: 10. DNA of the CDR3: TGCGCCAGCAGCTTGGATCCTAGCGGAGTGGGGAATGAGCAGTTCTTC. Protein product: CASSLDPSGVGNEQFF. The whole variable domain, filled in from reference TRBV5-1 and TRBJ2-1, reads KAGVTQTPRYLIKTRGQQVTLSCSPISGHRSVSWYQQTPGQGLQFLFEYFSETQRNKGNFPGRFSGRQFSNSRSEMNVSTLELGDSALYLCASSLDPSGVGNEQFFGPGTRLTVL.

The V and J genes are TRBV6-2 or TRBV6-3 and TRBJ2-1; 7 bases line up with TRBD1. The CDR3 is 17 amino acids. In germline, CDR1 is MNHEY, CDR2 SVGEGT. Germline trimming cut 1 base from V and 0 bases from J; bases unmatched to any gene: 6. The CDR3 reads CASSYWTGPFSYNEQFF. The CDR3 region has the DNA TGTGCCAGCAGTTACTGGACAGGACCATTCTCCTACAATGAGCAGTTCTTC.

Here the CDR3 reads CASSLTGVVGAFF. The CDR3 DNA is TGTGCCAGCAGCTTAACAGGGGTCGTAGGAGCTTTCTTT. This chain connects TRBV11-2 to TRBJ1-1; 7 bases match TRBD1. CDR1 is SGHAT, CDR2 FQNNGV, per germline. The V and J ends lost 2 bases and 10 bases, in that order; junction bases with no gene match: 7. This CDR3 is built from 13 residues.

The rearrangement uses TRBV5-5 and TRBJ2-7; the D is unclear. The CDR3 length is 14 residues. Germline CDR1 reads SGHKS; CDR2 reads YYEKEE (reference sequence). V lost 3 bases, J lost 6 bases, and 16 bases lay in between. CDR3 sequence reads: CASSSYLSPGEQYF. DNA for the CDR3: TGTGCCAGCAGCTCCTACCTATCACCGGGCGAGCAGTACTTC.

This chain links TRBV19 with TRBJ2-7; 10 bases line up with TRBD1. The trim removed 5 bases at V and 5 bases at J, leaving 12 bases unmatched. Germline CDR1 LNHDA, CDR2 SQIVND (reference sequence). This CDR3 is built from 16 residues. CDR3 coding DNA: TGTGCCAGTAGTGGAATAGGGACAGGGGCGAAGAACGAGCAGTACTTC. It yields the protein CASSGIGTGAKNEQYF.

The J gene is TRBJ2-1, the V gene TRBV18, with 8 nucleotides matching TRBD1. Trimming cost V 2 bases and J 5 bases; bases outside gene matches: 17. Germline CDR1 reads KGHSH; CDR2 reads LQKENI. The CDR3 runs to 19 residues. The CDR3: CASSPNQGQGSLLHNEQFF. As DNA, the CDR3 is TGTGCCAGCTCACCAAATCAAGGACAGGGTTCCCTCCTCCACAATGAGCAGTTCTTC.

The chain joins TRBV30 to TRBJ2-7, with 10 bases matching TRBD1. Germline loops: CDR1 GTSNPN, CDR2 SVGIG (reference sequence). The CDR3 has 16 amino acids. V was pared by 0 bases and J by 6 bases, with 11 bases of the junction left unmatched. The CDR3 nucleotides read TGTGCCTGGAGTGTACTCCGGGACAGGGGATACGGCGAGCAGTACTTC. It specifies CAWSVLRDRGYGEQYF.